These 2 T cell receptor beta chains came from one sample sequenced in a study of spatial heterogeneity in lung cancer. General study findings and limits: Tumor mutation counts were tracked by expanded intratumoral alpha and beta TCR counts.

Time point given: sample taken at primary tumor resection. These receptors have no known antigen. TCRdb fed the 5' RACE reads into MiXCR, producing one record per CDR3 protein. Of about 1,500 distinct CDR3 sequences in the sample, 10% to 15% were seen once. The sequencing used lung tumor tissue, collected at surgery. The receptor set was obtained from a female donor with early-stage non-small cell lung cancer.

Judged by abundance, this clonotype is large. This beta chain turned up in a library designed for alpha chains; as an off-target read, its abundance says little. This rearrangement joins TRBV19 to TRBJ2-7, with D perhaps matching TRBD2 (5 bases). V was clipped by 6 bases and J by 2 bases, with 17 bases between them. Germline V gives CDR1 LNHDA, CDR2 SQIVND (reference sequence). This CDR3 comprises 15 residues. The CDR3 spells CASRRRSEAAYEQYF. The CDR3 bases are TGTGCCAGTAGGCGGCGGTCCGAAGCGGCCTACGAGCAGTACTTC.

This clonotype is categorized as medium-sized. The library was built for alpha chains, so this beta chain is an off-target read and its size means little. The gene calls are TRBV11-3 and TRBJ2-5; 8 nucleotides line up with TRBD2. The germline V gene has CDR1 SGHNT and CDR2 YENEEA. V trimming: 10 bases; J trimming: 5 bases; junction bases outside the gene matches: 18. The CDR3 contains 16 residues. The CDR3 is CATPGRGRQNQETQYF. The DNA for the CDR3 is TGTGCCACCCCCGGGCGCGGGAGGCAGAATCAGGAGACCCAGTACTTC.